This TCR beta chain was recorded in a study of T-cell memory formation after mild COVID-19. TCRdb used MiXCR to reprocess the 5' RACE reads, holding one entry per CDR3 protein. This sample yields about 560,000 distinct CDR3 sequences, of which about a fifth are seen a single time; about 8.7% belongs to the top ten. Study results and caveats: The CD4+ clones that contracted clustered mainly within CM and EM, and the CD8+ clones concentrated in EMRA.

The CDR3 has 17 residues. The J segment lost 1 base and the V segment lost 4 bases, leaving 10 bases of the junction unmatched. Germline CDR1 and CDR2: ENHRY and SYGVKD. In the case of this clonotype: Its cognate antigen is unknown.

V is TRBV10-3 and J is TRBJ2-3; 8 bases are shared with TRBD1. The sequence derives from an adult woman who had mild COVID-19 (a few samples of this study predate the infection). Cell type and time point are not known. Sequenced sample: PBMCs or a T cell subset sorted from them (not recorded which). CDR3 in DNA: TGTGCCATCAGTGGACAGGGGCGCCAACTTCGCACAGATACGCAGTATTTT. Translating gives CAISGQGRQLRTDTQYF.